Sequencing of this T cell receptor (beta chain) was carried out in a study of CD8+CD57+ T cells in acquired aplastic anemia. For CDR3 and TCR beta VDJ profiling, genomic DNA was the template used. Each CDR3 protein gets one entry after TCRdb re-called the reads with MiXCR. The data show approximately 220,000 distinct CDR3 sequences, with 47% seen just once and 7% to 9.5% held by the top ten. V dropped 0 bases and J dropped 4 bases, with 15 bases sitting between them. CDR1 is MNHEY, CDR2 SVGEGT, per germline. The CDR3 contains 16 residues. Whoever was chosen for sequencing had shown CD8+CD57+ cell expansion by flow cytometry. This clonotype was seen at least ten times.

The sequencing sample was made of sorted CD4+, CD8+, or CD8+CD57+ T cells (not recorded which) from PBMCs. V is TRBV6-2 or TRBV6-3 and J is TRBJ1-2, with unresolved D. The TCR was taken from a human donor with aplastic anemia. In nucleotides, the CDR3 is TGTGCCAGCAGTTACTCGCCCCTGACGGACTCCTATGGCTACACCTTC. This sequence encodes CASSYSPLTDSYGYTF.